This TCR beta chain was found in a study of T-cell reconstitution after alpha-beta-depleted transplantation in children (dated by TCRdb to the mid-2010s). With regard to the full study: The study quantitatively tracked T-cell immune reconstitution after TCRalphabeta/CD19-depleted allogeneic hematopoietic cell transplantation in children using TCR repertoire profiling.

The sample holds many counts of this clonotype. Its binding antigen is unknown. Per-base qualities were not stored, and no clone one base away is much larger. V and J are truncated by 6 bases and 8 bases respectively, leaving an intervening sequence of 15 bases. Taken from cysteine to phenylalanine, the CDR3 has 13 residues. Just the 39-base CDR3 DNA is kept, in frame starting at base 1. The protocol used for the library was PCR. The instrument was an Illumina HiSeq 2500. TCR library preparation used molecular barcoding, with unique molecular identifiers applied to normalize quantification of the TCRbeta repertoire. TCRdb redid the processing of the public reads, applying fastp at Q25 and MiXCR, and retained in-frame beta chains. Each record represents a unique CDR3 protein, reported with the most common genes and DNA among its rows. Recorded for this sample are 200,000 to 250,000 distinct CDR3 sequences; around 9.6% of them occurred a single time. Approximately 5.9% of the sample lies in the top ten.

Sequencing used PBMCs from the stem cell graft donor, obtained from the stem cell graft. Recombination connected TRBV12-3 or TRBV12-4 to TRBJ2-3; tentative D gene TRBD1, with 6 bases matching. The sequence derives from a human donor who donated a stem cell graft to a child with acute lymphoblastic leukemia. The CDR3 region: CASRQQGTGTQYF. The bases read TGTGCCAGCAGACAACAGGGAACGGGTACGCAGTATTTT.